This T cell receptor (beta chain) emerged from a study of blood T cell repertoires in COVID-19. Study background: From the United States, Italy and Spain came samples of acute and convalescent COVID-19. The cDNA or gDNA used as material had been derived from T cells, B-cell-depleted T cells, or PBMCs.

Per the germline V gene, CDR1 is ENHRY and CDR2 is SYGVKD. With 3 bases removed from V and 3 bases from J, the gap between germline ends came to 5 bases. The CDR3 runs to 12 residues. The assay was immunoSEQ multiplex PCR, and TCRdb's table has in-frame clones only and misses some. The table has around 130,000 clones, less than 85% seen once. This TCR derives from a woman in her sixties with acute or convalescent COVID-19. The sample consisted of peripheral blood. The V gene is TRBV10-3, the J gene TRBJ2-5; maybe TRBD1 (5 bases). CDR3 sequence reads: CAISDREETQYF. The CDR3 bases are TGTGCCATCAGTGACAGGGAAGAGACCCAGTACTTC.